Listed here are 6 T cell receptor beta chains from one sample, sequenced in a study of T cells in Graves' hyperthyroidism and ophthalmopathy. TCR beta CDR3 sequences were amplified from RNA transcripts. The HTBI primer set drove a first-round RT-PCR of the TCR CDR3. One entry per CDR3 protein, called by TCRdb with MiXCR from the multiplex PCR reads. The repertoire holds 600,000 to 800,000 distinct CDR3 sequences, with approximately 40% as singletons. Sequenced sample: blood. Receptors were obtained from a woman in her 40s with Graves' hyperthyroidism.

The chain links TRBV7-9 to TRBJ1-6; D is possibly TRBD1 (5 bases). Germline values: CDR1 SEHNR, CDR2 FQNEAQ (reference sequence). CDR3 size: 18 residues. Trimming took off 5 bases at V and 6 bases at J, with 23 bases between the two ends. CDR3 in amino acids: CASSRGIWHPYTNSPLHF. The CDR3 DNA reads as TGTGCCAGCAGCCGGGGGATATGGCACCCATACACTAATTCACCCCTCCACTTT.

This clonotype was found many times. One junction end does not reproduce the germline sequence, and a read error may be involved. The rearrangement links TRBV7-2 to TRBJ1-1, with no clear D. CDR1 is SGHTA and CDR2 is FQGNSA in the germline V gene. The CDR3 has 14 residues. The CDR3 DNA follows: TGTGCCAGCAGCTTAGGACTCAAAGACACCGAAGCTTTCTTT. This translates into CASSLGLKDTEAFF.

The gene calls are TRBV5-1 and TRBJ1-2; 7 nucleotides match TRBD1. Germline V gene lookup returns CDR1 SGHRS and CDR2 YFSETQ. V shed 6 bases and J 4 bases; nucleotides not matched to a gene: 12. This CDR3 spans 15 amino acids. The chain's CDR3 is CASKDGTAKFYGYTF. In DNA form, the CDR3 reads TGCGCCAGCAAAGATGGGACAGCAAAATTCTATGGCTACACCTTC.

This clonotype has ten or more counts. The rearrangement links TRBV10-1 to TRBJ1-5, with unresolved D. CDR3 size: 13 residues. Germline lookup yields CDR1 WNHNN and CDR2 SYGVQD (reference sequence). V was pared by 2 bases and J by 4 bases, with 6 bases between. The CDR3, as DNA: TGCGCCAGCAGTGAGGGGCTAAATCAGCCCCAGCATTTT. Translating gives CASSEGLNQPQHF.

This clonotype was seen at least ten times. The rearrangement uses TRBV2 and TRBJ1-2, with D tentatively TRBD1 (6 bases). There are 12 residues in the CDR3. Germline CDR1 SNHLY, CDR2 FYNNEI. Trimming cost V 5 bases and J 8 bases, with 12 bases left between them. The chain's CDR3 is CASSPTGRGYTF. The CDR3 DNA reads TGTGCCAGCAGTCCTACAGGGAGGGGCTACACCTTC.

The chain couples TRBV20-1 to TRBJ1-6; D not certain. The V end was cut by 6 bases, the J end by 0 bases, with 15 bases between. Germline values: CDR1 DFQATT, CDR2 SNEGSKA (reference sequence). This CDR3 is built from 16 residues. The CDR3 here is CSAPVGSFSYNSPLHF. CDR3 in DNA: TGCAGTGCCCCGGTCGGCAGTTTCTCCTATAATTCACCCCTCCACTTT.